The next 22 T cell receptor beta chains were all read from a single sample in a study of cytomegalovirus exposure and HLA in healthy donors. The repertoire was sequenced with immunoSEQ multiplex PCR; TCRdb's copy has only in-frame clones and lacks some. The data contain some 140,000 clones, just under 85% of them singletons. Sequencing input: PBMCs. These TCRs come from a woman aged 25 to 39 in good health and CMV-seronegative.

J is TRBJ2-1 and V is TRBV5-1, with D possibly matching TRBD2 (5 bases). Deletions cut 5 bases from V and 0 bases from J, with 15 bases between. This CDR3 has 16 amino acids. Germline values: CDR1 SGHRS, CDR2 YFSETQ. The CDR3 is CASRVSSGSSYNEQFF. DNA of the CDR3: TGCGCCAGCAGGGTTTCTTCGGGGAGCTCCTACAATGAGCAGTTCTTC.

The chain combines TRBV7-9 with TRBJ1-6; D remains ambiguous. The V gene's germline CDR1 is SEHNR and CDR2 FQNEAQ (reference sequence). The CDR3 length is 14 residues. V lost 3 bases and J 10 bases, leaving 13 bases between the germline ends. CDR3: CASSFKGGGSPLHF. Here the CDR3 DNA reads TGTGCCAGCAGCTTTAAGGGAGGCGGATCACCCCTCCACTTT.

This clone was detected only once. Distinct nucleotide sequences in the sample also encode this CDR3. J is TRBJ1-5 and V is TRBV15; weak D call: TRBD1 (6 bases). With 0 bases removed from V and 1 base from J, the gap between germline ends came to 7 bases. The germline gives CDR1 LNHNV, CDR2 YYDKDF (reference sequence). The CDR3 has 15 residues. The CDR3 here is CATSRDTGSNQPQHF. The CDR3 DNA reads TGTGCCACCAGCAGAGATACAGGGAGCAATCAGCCCCAGCATTTT.

V gene TRBV6-6 combines with J gene TRBJ2-1; 7 nucleotides align to TRBD1. This CDR3 comprises 14 residues. CDR1 is MNHNY and CDR2 is SVGAGI in the germline V gene (reference sequence). With V trimmed by 6 bases and J by 5 bases, 7 bases remained unmatched. The CDR3 DNA reads TGTGCCAGCAGCACACCGGGACAGAACAATGAGCAGTTCTTC. Encoded protein: CASSTPGQNNEQFF.

The chain combines TRBV2 with TRBJ2-7; no reliable D call. Between the trimmed V and J ends, which lost 8 bases and 1 base, there was a span of 12 bases. Germline V gene data show CDR1 as SNHLY and CDR2 as FYNNEI. The CDR3 consists of 13 residues. CDR3 amino acids: CASSNRISYEQYF. The CDR3 DNA sequence: TGTGCCAGCTCTAACAGAATTTCCTACGAGCAGTACTTC.

The chain carries TRBV13 and TRBJ1-2; D not certain. V lost 3 bases and J lost 3, with 8 bases in between. Germline V CDR1 and CDR2: PRHDT, FYEKMQ (reference sequence). The CDR3 is made up of 13 amino acids. The CDR3 DNA sequence: TGTGCCAGCAGCTTGGCAGACTACTATGGCTACACCTTC. It yields the protein CASSLADYYGYTF.

The chain is built from TRBV5-4 and TRBJ1-6, with D possibly being TRBD1 (6 bases). V was cut by 3 bases and J by 9 bases, with 19 bases left in between. The germline V gene encodes CDR1 SGHNT and CDR2 YYREEE (reference sequence). This CDR3 comprises 16 residues. The CDR3 nucleotides read TGTGCCAGCAGCTCGGGGGGCTTTTCAACCGGTTCACCCCTCCACTTT. This sequence encodes CASSSGGFSTGSPLHF. The whole variable domain, filled in from reference TRBV5-4 and TRBJ1-6, reads ETGVTQSPTHLIKTRGQQVTLRCSSQSGHNTVSWYQQALGQGPQFIFQYYREEENGRGNFPPRFSGLQFPNYSSELNVNALELDDSALYLCASSSGGFSTGSPLHFGNGTRLTVT.

In this sample, this clone turned up once. The CDR3 DNA sequence: TGCGCCAGCACCCGGGGGAACATTCGGAACACTGAAGCTTTCTTT. Amino acids: CASTRGNIRNTEAFF. J is TRBJ1-1 and V is TRBV4-3; TRBD1 might be the D (5 bases). This CDR3 comprises 15 residues. CDR1 is LGHNA and CDR2 is YSLEER in the germline V gene. V was shortened by 7 bases and J by 1 base, with 16 bases between the two germline ends.

The gene calls are TRBV15 and TRBJ2-7; 7 bases match TRBD2. Looked up from germline, CDR1 is LNHNV and CDR2 is YYDKDF (reference sequence). The CDR3 totals 15 residues. V shed 5 bases and J 1 base; nucleotides not matched to a gene: 8. Here the CDR3 reads CATSARGRGSYEQYF. The CDR3 DNA is TGTGCCACCAGCGCCCGGGGGAGGGGTTCCTACGAGCAGTACTTC.

This rearrangement joins TRBV5-6 to TRBJ1-2; 7 bases match TRBD1. Trimming took 5 bases from V and 4 from J; bases not matched to a gene: 8. Germline loops: CDR1 SGHDT, CDR2 YYEEEE. The CDR3 contains 14 residues. CDR3 loop: CASSSPRTGYGYTF. Written as DNA, the CDR3 is TGTGCCAGCAGTAGCCCCCGGACAGGCTATGGCTACACCTTC.

CDR3 residues: CASSVARGTGELFF. The CDR3 bases are TGTGCCAGCAGCGTAGCTAGGGGTACCGGGGAGCTGTTTTTT. The V and J genes are TRBV9 and TRBJ2-2, with D maybe TRBD1 (5 bases). V gave up 0 bases and J gave up 5 bases, with 8 bases separating them. Germline V gene sequence: CDR1 SGDLS, CDR2 YYNGEE. The CDR3 contains 14 residues.

This clone came up once. The genes are TRBV5-5 and TRBJ1-2, with no clear D. This CDR3 region has 15 residues. In germline, CDR1 is SGHKS, CDR2 YYEKEE (reference sequence). V was pared by 1 base and J by 7 bases, with 17 bases between. The CDR3 spells CASSLSGSVSGGYTF. CDR3 sequence (DNA): TGTGCCAGCAGCTTGTCGGGTTCGGTATCGGGTGGCTACACCTTC.

This clone was seen at least ten times. Different DNA sequences within this sample yield the same CDR3. V is TRBV5-4 and J is TRBJ2-3; 9 bases fit TRBD2. The V gene end was trimmed by 4 bases and the J gene end by 0 bases; junction bases not matched to a gene: 6. CDR1 and CDR2 from the germline V gene are SGHNT and YYREEE (reference sequence). The CDR3 is 16 amino acids. This chain's CDR3 is CASSRGLAGSTDTQYF. The CDR3 DNA sequence: TGTGCCAGCAGCCGGGGGCTAGCGGGGAGCACAGATACGCAGTATTTT.

The chain recombines TRBV4-3 with TRBJ2-2, with D possibly being TRBD1 (7 bases). Germline values: CDR1 LGHNA, CDR2 YSLEER. This CDR3 contains 17 residues. The ends were cut back, 2 bases at V and 4 bases at J, with 17 bases in the middle. CDR3 sequence reads: CASSQRLAGGGTGELFF. CDR3 nucleotides: TGCGCCAGCAGCCAAAGGCTGGCAGGGGGAGGCACCGGGGAGCTGTTTTTT.

The chain links TRBV27 to TRBJ1-2, with 8 bases identical to TRBD1. The CDR3 totals 16 residues. V shed 0 bases and J 5 bases; nucleotides not matched to a gene: 8. Germline lookup yields CDR1 MNHEY and CDR2 SMNVEV (reference sequence). The CDR3 is CASSLSIRTGTYGYTF. CDR3 bases: TGTGCCAGCAGTTTATCTATTAGGACAGGGACTTATGGCTACACCTTC.

V is TRBV18 and J is TRBJ2-5; 9 positions match TRBD1. V trimming: 3 bases; J trimming: 5 bases; junction bases outside the gene matches: 10. The CDR3 runs to 16 residues. The germline V gene has CDR1 KGHSH and CDR2 LQKENI. The DNA of the CDR3 is TGTGCCAGCTCACCCCCGGGACAGGGTAATGGGGAGACCCAGTACTTC. This encodes CASSPPGQGNGETQYF.

The J gene is TRBJ1-1, the V gene TRBV2, with a weak D call TRBD1 (5 bases). Between the trimmed V and J ends, which lost 6 bases and 4 bases, there was a span of 18 bases. The CDR3 consists of 15 residues. The germline CDR1 and CDR2 sequences are SNHLY and FYNNEI. CDR3 DNA sequence: TGTGCCAGCAGCCGGAGGGGCTCGCGGGGCACTGAAGCTTTCTTT. This gives the protein CASSRRGSRGTEAFF.

CDR3 region: CASSATGTVIMNTEAFF. The CDR3 nucleotides are TGCGCCAGCAGCGCCACCGGGACAGTGATTATGAACACTGAAGCTTTCTTT. The gene calls are TRBV4-1 and TRBJ1-1, with 7 bases that match TRBD1. J gave up 0 bases and V 5 bases, and 12 bases lay outside the gene matches. The CDR3 length is 17 residues. CDR1 and CDR2 (germline): MGHRA, YSYEKL.

The gene calls are TRBV4-3 and TRBJ2-2, with 8 bases that match TRBD2. The CDR3 consists of 14 residues. Trimming took 4 bases from V and 4 from J; bases not matched to a gene: 2. The V gene's germline CDR1 is LGHNA and CDR2 YSLEER. The CDR3 DNA sequence: TGCGCCAGCAGCCTGCGGGGGGCCACCGGGGAGCTGTTTTTT. Translated, it gives CASSLRGATGELFF.

This clone showed up just a few times. J is TRBJ2-7 and V is TRBV27; D is possibly TRBD2 (6 bases). The CDR3 extends over 14 amino acids. CDR1 is MNHEY, CDR2 SMNVEV, per germline (reference sequence). V lost 0 bases to trimming and J lost 4 bases, with 10 bases between them. CDR3 in amino acids: CASSLSGTLYEQYF. The CDR3 DNA follows: TGTGCCAGCAGTTTATCTGGGACTTTATACGAGCAGTACTTC.

The chain carries TRBV29-1 and TRBJ2-2, with D perhaps matching TRBD1 (6 bases). The CDR3 is made up of 13 amino acids. CDR1 and CDR2 from the germline V gene are SQVTM and ANQGSEA. Trimming stripped 5 bases from V and 5 bases from J, with 12 bases between. The CDR3 bases are TGCAGCGTTAAATTTGGACAGACCGGGGAGCTGTTTTTT. It yields the protein CSVKFGQTGELFF.

The chain employs TRBV4-2 and TRBJ1-3, with D possibly matching TRBD1 (6 bases). With 0 bases removed from V and 2 bases from J, the gap between germline ends came to 8 bases. This CDR3 is built from 15 residues. Germline V gene sequence: CDR1 LGHNA, CDR2 YNFKEQ. DNA of the CDR3: TGTGCCAGCAGCCAAGACGAGGGGGCTGGAAACACCATATATTTT. Protein sequence: CASSQDEGAGNTIYF.